One sample yielded the 17 T cell receptor beta chains listed below, sequenced in a study of blood T cell repertoires in COVID-19. The protocol was immunoSEQ multiplex PCR, while the TCRdb copy is restricted to in-frame clones and leaves out a portion. This sample yields roughly 260,000 clones, of which around 93% are seen a single time; approximately 1.3% belongs to the top ten. Source material: PBMCs or T cells enriched from blood (not recorded which). Every receptor here comes from a human donor in a cohort exposed to, infected with or recovered from COVID-19 (not recorded which). The donor label of this sample is uncertain.

This chain joins TRBV27 and TRBJ2-7, with D tentatively TRBD1 (6 bases). The CDR3 sequence is 14 residues long. Per the germline V gene, CDR1 is MNHEY and CDR2 is SMNVEV (reference sequence). Between the trimmed V and J ends, which lost 5 bases and 2 bases, there was a span of 13 bases. This chain's CDR3 is CASSPDRFAYEQYF. In DNA, the CDR3 is TGTGCCAGCAGTCCTGACAGGTTCGCCTACGAGCAGTACTTC.

The J gene is TRBJ2-3, the V gene TRBV2; D remains ambiguous. The ends were cut back, 4 bases at V and 2 bases at J, with 10 bases in the middle. This CDR3 comprises 14 residues. In germline, CDR1 is SNHLY, CDR2 FYNNEI. The CDR3 DNA is TGTGCCAGCAGTGCCCAGTTCGTCACAGATACGCAGTATTTT. Amino acid sequence: CASSAQFVTDTQYF.

The chain uses TRBV6-4 and TRBJ2-6; D not certain. Trimming took off 3 bases at V and 0 bases at J, with 3 bases between the two ends. The CDR3 length is 14 residues. Per the germline V gene, CDR1 is MRHNA and CDR2 is SNTAGT. The CDR3 reads CASSEASGANVLTF. The CDR3, as DNA: TGTGCCAGCAGTGAGGCCTCTGGGGCCAACGTCCTGACTTTC.

The chain joins TRBV30 to TRBJ2-2; D uncertain. The germline V gene encodes CDR1 GTSNPN and CDR2 SVGIG (reference sequence). The CDR3 spans 13 residues. Trimming removed 3 bases from V and 6 bases from J, with 11 bases in between. DNA of the CDR3: TGTGCCTGGAGCTCTAACCGAGCCGGGGAGCTGTTTTTT. As protein: CAWSSNRAGELFF.

On this clone: The limits of the CDR3 on the DNA are not certain, so only TCRdb's listed CDR3 is given. This sequence joins TRBV19 and TRBJ1-5. The germline V gene encodes CDR1 LNHDA and CDR2 SQIVND (reference sequence). The CDR3 contains 15 residues when both ends are counted. The chain's CDR3 is CASSIWERGNQPQHF.

The chain combines TRBV30 with TRBJ2-5; weak D call: TRBD1 (6 bases). This CDR3 comprises 15 residues. With 3 bases removed from V and 5 bases from J, the gap between germline ends came to 19 bases. CDR1 and CDR2 from the germline V gene are GTSNPN and SVGIG (reference sequence). The DNA for the CDR3 is TGTGCCTGGAGAATGGGGCAGGGGCCTGAGGAGACCCAGTACTTC. This encodes CAWRMGQGPEETQYF.

V gene TRBV30 combines with J gene TRBJ2-7; 7 nucleotides agree with TRBD1. Germline trimming cut 2 bases from V and 5 bases from J; bases unmatched to any gene: 9. This CDR3 is built from 14 residues. Per germline, CDR1 GTSNPN and CDR2 SVGIG (reference sequence). The CDR3 protein is CAWSQPDRADEQYF. As DNA, the CDR3 is TGTGCCTGGAGTCAACCCGACAGGGCCGACGAGCAGTACTTC.

The V call is TRBV30, the J call TRBJ1-1; D is unclear. This CDR3 spans 14 amino acids. The germline V gene has CDR1 GTSNPN and CDR2 SVGIG (reference sequence). The V and J ends lost 5 bases and 2 bases respectively, with 15 bases between them. DNA for the CDR3: TGTGCCTGGGATAGTAGCCCTCAAAACACTGAAGCTTTCTTT. Amino acids: CAWDSSPQNTEAFF.

This chain uses TRBV6-5 with TRBJ2-7; 10 positions agree with TRBD2. After removal of 2 bases from V and 3 bases from J, the junction contained 4 bases not matched to a gene. This CDR3 is built from 15 residues. Germline V gene lookup returns CDR1 MNHEY and CDR2 SVGAGI. CDR3 protein: CASSYTPSGGYEQYF. CDR3 bases: TGTGCCAGCAGTTACACCCCTAGCGGGGGCTACGAGCAGTACTTC.

V is TRBV7-9 and J is TRBJ2-7; D possibly corresponds to TRBD1 (6 bases). Per germline, CDR1 SEHNR and CDR2 FQNEAQ (reference sequence). The CDR3 loop spans 15 amino acids. V was cut by 5 bases and J by 2 bases, with 16 bases left in between. CDR3 in DNA: TGTGCCAGCAGCGACCCCGGACAGAGCCCCTACGAGCAGTACTTC. It is translated as CASSDPGQSPYEQYF.

The chain couples TRBV6-5 to TRBJ1-5; TRBD1 matches 7 bases. Germline assignment: CDR1 MNHEY and CDR2 SVGAGI. The ends lost 11 bases at V and 3 bases at J; junction bases unmatched: 13. CDR3 length equals 15 residues. The CDR3 nucleotides are TGTGCCCCCAGGGGGACAAATCAAAACAATCAGCCCCAGCATTTT. Protein sequence: CAPRGTNQNNQPQHF.

The J gene is TRBJ1-5, the V gene TRBV4-1, with a weak D call TRBD1 (6 bases). CDR3 length: 16 amino acids. V shed 3 bases and J shed 1 base, with 13 bases lying between them. Germline CDR1 MGHRA, CDR2 YSYEKL. The CDR3 sequence: CASSQIQGVSNQPQHF. The CDR3 nucleotides are TGCGCCAGCAGCCAGATACAGGGAGTAAGCAATCAGCCCCAGCATTTT.

The gene calls are TRBV5-4 and TRBJ2-1, with 8 bases lining up with TRBD1. Germline V gene data show CDR1 as SGHNT and CDR2 as YYREEE (reference sequence). CDR3 size: 18 residues. Trimming took 4 bases from V and 7 from J; bases not matched to a gene: 19. This chain's CDR3 is CASSTASKKGQGLNEQFF. The DNA of the CDR3 is TGTGCCAGCAGCACGGCCTCTAAAAAAGGACAGGGTTTAAATGAGCAGTTCTTC.

The chain employs TRBV30 and TRBJ1-2, with TRBD1 matching 7 bases. J lost 5 bases, V lost 5 bases, and 2 bases had no gene match. Germline CDR1 reads GTSNPN; CDR2 reads SVGIG (reference sequence). This CDR3 region has 11 residues. The CDR3: CAWGTAYGYTF. The CDR3 region has the DNA TGTGCCTGGGGGACAGCTTATGGCTACACCTTC. The whole variable domain, filled in from reference TRBV30 and TRBJ1-2, reads SQTIHQWPATLVQPVGSPLSLECTVEGTSNPNLYWYRQAAGRGLQLLFYSVGIGQISSEVPQNLSASRPQDRQFILSSKKLLLSDSGFYLCAWGTAYGYTFGSGTRLTVV.

The chain carries TRBV6-2 or TRBV6-3 and TRBJ2-1, with no clear D. The CDR3 spans 14 residues. V lost 6 bases and J lost 5, with 14 bases in between. CDR1 and CDR2 (germline): MNHEY, SVGEGT. The CDR3 sequence: CASSPALQDNEQFF. The CDR3 DNA is TGTGCCAGCAGCCCAGCGCTACAAGACAATGAGCAGTTCTTC.

The rearrangement joins TRBV5-4 to TRBJ2-5; 7 bases match TRBD2. Germline V gene lookup returns CDR1 SGHNT and CDR2 YYREEE (reference sequence). The length of the CDR3 is 14 residues. V trimming: 4 bases; J trimming: 4 bases; junction bases outside the gene matches: 7. As DNA, the CDR3 is TGTGCCAGCAGCCCCGGGGGGAGGGGAGAGACCCAGTACTTC. Its protein is CASSPGGRGETQYF.

The J gene is TRBJ2-2, the V gene TRBV5-8; TRBD2 matches at 7 bases. The CDR3 extends over 16 amino acids. Germline-derived CDR1 and CDR2 are SGHTS and YDEGEE. The J segment lost 5 bases and the V segment lost 0 bases, leaving 7 bases of the junction unmatched. The CDR3 reads CASSLGPGRGTGELFF. In DNA form, the CDR3 reads TGTGCCAGCAGCTTGGGCCCAGGGCGGGGGACCGGGGAGCTGTTTTTT.